This T cell receptor (beta chain) was captured by sequencing in a study of blood T cells in healthy people across ages. A J-beta primer mix and a sample-barcoded 5' primer were used in a second PCR of roughly 7 to 12 cycles. Each CDR3 protein gets one entry after TCRdb re-called the 5' RACE reads with MiXCR. This table holds 780,000 or so distinct CDR3 sequences, 25% found once. CDR3 length equals 17 residues. CDR1 and CDR2 (germline): MGHRA, YSYEKL. V was pared by 0 bases and J by 0 bases, with 11 bases between. Whole-study results and caveats: Possibly confounding the expanded clonotype changes was the fact that donor CMV status was unknown.

A few counts support this clonotype. The antigen remains undetermined. The data also belong to a second study, concerning T cells of mothers and their children.

This receptor was obtained from a boy under 18 in good health. The J gene is TRBJ1-4, the V gene TRBV4-1, with unresolved D. The material sequenced was blood. CDR3 nucleotide sequence: TGCGCCAGCAGCCAAGATTGGGCAGCCGCAACTAATGAAAAACTGTTTTTT. This sequence encodes CASSQDWAAATNEKLFF.